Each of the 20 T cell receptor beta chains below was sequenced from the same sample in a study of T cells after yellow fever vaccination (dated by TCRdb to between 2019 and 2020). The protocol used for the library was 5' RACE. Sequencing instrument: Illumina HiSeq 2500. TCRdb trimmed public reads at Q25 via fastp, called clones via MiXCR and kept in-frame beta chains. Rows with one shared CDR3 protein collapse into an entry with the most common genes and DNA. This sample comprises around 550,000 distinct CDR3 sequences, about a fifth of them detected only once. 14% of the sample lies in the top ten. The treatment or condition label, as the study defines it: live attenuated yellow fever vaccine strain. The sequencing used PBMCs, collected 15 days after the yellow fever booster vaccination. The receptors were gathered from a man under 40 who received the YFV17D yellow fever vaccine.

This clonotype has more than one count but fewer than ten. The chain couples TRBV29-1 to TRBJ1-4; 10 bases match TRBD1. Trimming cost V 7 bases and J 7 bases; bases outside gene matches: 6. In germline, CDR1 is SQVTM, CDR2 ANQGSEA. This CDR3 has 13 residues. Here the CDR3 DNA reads TGCAGCGCGCGACAGGGGGCTGGTGAAAAACTGTTTTTT. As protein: CSARQGAGEKLFF.

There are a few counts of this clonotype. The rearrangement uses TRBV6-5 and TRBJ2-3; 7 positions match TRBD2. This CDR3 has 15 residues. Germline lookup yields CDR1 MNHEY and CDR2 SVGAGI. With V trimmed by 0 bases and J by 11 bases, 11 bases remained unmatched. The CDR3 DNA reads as TGTGCCAGCAGTTACTCGAGCGGGGCCCTGGGGGTGCAGTATTTT. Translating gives CASSYSSGALGVQYF.

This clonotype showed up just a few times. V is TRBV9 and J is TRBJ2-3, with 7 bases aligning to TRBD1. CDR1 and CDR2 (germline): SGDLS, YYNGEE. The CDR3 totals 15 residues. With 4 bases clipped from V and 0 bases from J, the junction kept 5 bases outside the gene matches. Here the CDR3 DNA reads TGTGCCAGCAGCATCGGACAGGACAGCACAGATACGCAGTATTTT. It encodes CASSIGQDSTDTQYF.

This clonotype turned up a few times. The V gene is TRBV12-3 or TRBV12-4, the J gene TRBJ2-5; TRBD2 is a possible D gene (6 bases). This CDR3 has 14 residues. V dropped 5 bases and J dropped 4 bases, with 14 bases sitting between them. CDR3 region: CASSPRRVGETQYF. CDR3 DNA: TGTGCCAGCAGTCCCCGGAGGGTGGGAGAGACCCAGTACTTC.

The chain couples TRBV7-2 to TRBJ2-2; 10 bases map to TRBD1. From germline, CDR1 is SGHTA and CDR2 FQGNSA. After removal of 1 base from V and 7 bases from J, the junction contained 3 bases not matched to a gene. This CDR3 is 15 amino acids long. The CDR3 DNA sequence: TGTGCCAGCAGCTTAGGGACAGGGGGGGACGGGGAGCTGTTTTTT. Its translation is CASSLGTGGDGELFF.

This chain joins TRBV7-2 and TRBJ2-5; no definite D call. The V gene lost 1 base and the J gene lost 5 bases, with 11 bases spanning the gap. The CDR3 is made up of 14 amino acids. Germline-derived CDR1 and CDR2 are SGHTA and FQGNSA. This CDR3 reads CASSLDLVRETQYF. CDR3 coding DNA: TGTGCCAGCAGCTTAGACTTGGTCCGCGAGACCCAGTACTTC.

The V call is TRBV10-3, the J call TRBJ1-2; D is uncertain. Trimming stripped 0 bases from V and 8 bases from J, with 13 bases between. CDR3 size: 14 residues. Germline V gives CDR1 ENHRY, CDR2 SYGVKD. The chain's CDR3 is CAISESPSGGGYTF. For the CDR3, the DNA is TGTGCCATCAGTGAGTCCCCCTCGGGAGGCGGCTACACCTTC.

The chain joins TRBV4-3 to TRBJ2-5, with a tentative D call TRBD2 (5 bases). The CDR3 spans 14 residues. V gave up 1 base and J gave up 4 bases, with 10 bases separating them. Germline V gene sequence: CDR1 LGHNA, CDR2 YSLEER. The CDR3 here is CASSQGRGLETQYF. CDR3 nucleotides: TGCGCCAGCAGCCAAGGACGAGGGTTAGAGACCCAGTACTTC.

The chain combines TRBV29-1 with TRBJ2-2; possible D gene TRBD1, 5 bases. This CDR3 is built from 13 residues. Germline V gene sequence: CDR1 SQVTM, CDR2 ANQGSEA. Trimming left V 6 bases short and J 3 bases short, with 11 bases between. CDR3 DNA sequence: TGCAGCGTCCCGTCCAGGGACACCGGGGAGCTGTTTTTT. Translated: CSVPSRDTGELFF.

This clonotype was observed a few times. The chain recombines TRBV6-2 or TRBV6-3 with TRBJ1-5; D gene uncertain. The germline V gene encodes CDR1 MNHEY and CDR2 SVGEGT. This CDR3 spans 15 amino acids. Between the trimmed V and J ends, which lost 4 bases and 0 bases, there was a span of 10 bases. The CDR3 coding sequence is TGTGCCAGCAGTTCCGATTACCTTAGCAATCAGCCCCAGCATTTT. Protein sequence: CASSSDYLSNQPQHF.

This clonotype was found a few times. CDR3 amino acids: CAWSGGDRPYEQYF. CDR3 DNA sequence: TGTGCCTGGAGTGGGGGGGACAGACCCTACGAGCAGTACTTC. The chain has TRBV30 and TRBJ2-7; tentatively, D is TRBD1 (7 bases). Germline V gene sequence: CDR1 GTSNPN, CDR2 SVGIG (reference sequence). The CDR3 is made up of 14 amino acids. V lost 1 base to trimming and J lost 2 bases, with 12 bases between them.

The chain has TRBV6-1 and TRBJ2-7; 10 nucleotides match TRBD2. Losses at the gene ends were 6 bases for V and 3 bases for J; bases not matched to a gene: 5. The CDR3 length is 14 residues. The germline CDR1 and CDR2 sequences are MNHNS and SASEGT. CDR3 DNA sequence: TGTGCCAGCAGGGCTAGCGGGAGCATCTACGAGCAGTACTTC. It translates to CASRASGSIYEQYF.

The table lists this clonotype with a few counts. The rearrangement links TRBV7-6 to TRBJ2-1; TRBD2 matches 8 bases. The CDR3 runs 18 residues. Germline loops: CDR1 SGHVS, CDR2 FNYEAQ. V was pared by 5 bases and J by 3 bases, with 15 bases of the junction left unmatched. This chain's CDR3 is CASSREGSGSGSYNEQFF. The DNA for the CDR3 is TGTGCCAGCAGCCGGGAAGGTTCGGGAAGCGGGAGCTACAATGAGCAGTTCTTC.

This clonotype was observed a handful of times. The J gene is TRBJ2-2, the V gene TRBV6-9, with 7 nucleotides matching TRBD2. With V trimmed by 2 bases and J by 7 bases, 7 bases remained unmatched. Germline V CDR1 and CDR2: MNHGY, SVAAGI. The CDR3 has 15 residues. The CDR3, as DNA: TGTGCCAGCAGTTATGGGGGGGGGTTTCTCGGGGAGCTGTTTTTT. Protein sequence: CASSYGGGFLGELFF.

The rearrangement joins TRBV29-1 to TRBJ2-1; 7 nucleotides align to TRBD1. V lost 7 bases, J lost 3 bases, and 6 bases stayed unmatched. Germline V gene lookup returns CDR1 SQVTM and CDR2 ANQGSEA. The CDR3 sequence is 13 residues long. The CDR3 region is CSGNRDSYNEQFF. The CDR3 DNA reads TGCAGCGGTAACCGGGACAGCTACAATGAGCAGTTCTTC.

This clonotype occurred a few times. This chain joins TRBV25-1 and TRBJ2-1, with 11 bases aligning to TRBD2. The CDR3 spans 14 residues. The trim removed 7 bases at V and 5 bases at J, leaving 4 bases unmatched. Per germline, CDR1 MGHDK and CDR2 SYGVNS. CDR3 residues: CASKLTSGNNEQFF. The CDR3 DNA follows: TGTGCCAGCAAACTGACTAGCGGGAACAATGAGCAGTTCTTC.

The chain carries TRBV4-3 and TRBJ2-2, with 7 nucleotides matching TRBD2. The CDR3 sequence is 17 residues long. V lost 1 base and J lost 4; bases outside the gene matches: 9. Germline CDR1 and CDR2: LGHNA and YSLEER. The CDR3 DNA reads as TGCGCCAGCAGCCAAGGGGTGCGAAGCGGGGCCACCGGGGAGCTGTTTTTT. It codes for CASSQGVRSGATGELFF.

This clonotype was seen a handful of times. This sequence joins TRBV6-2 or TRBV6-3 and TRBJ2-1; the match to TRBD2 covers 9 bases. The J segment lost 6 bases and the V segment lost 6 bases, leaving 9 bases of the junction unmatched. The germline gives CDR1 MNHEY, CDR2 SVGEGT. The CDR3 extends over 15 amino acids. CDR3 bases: TGTGCCAGCAGATTAGCGGGAGCGCCGGGCAATGAGCAGTTCTTC. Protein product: CASRLAGAPGNEQFF.

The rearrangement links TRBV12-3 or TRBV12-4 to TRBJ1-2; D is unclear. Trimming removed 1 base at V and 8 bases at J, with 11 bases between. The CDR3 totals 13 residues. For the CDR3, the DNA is TGTGCCAGCAGTTTAGTCCGAACGGGAGGCTACACCTTC. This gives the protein CASSLVRTGGYTF.

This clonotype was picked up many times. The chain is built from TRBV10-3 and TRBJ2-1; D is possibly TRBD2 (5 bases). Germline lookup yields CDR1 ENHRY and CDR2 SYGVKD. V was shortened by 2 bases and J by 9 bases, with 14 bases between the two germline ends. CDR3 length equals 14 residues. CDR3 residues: CAISESNVGSEQFF. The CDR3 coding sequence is TGTGCCATCAGTGAGAGCAACGTTGGGAGTGAGCAGTTCTTC.